These T cell receptor beta chains were read from a single sample in a study of CD8 T cells in ankylosing spondylitis. TCRdb re-called the 5' RACE reads through MiXCR, storing one row per CDR3 protein. The sample consists of approximately 150,000 distinct CDR3 sequences, more than 40% of them appearing once. The sequenced sample was synovial fluid, either unsorted or a sorted T cell fraction (not recorded which). The receptors originated from a male donor with ankylosing spondylitis. Both conserved end residues are part of each CDR3. D genes are given only for firm matches. Expanded clones get a size class; other rows say once, few or many, or leave the size out.

clone size: few; J gene: TRBJ2-2; V gene: TRBV27; D gene: TRBD1; CDR3 DNA: TGTGCCAGCAGTTCCCCGGGACTCCGGGACAGGGGGCGCGGCACCGGGGAGCTGTTTTTT; CDR3 protein: CASSSPGLRDRGRGTGELFF
clone size: NA; J gene: TRBJ2-5; V gene: TRBV7-8; D gene: NA; CDR3 DNA: TGTGCCAGCAGCGAAGGACCTTTTGAGACCCAGTACTTC; CDR3 protein: CASSEGPFETQYF
clone size: NA; J gene: TRBJ2-7; V gene: TRBV5-4; D gene: TRBD1; CDR3 DNA: TGTGCCAGCAGCCCGTGGGACAGCTACGAGCAGTACTTC; CDR3 protein: CASSPWDSYEQYF
clone size: few; J gene: TRBJ1-5; V gene: TRBV4-3; D gene: NA; CDR3 DNA: TGCGCCAGCAGCCAAGATGTAGGCGGCGGGGGTTGGGATCAGCCCCAGCATTTT; CDR3 protein: CASSQDVGGGGWDQPQHF
clone size: once; J gene: TRBJ2-5; V gene: TRBV10-3; D gene: NA; CDR3 DNA: TGTGCCATCAGTGACACGGGACGGGCGGAGACCCAGTACTTC; CDR3 protein: CAISDTGRAETQYF
clone size: NA; J gene: TRBJ1-4; V gene: TRBV20-1; D gene: NA; CDR3 DNA: TGCAGTGCTCGTCGAGCGCGACCAACTAATGAAAAACTGTTTTTT; CDR3 protein: CSARRARPTNEKLFF
clone size: few; J gene: TRBJ2-1; V gene: TRBV24-1; D gene: NA; CDR3 DNA: TGTGCCACCAGTGATTTGCTCGGTCCCAATGAGCAGTTCTTC; CDR3 protein: CATSDLLGPNEQFF
clone size: NA; J gene: TRBJ2-7; V gene: TRBV4-1; D gene: TRBD2; CDR3 DNA: TGCGCCAGCAGCCCCCGGGGACTAGCGTTCGAGCAGTACTTC; CDR3 protein: CASSPRGLAFEQYF
clone size: few; J gene: TRBJ1-6; V gene: TRBV19; D gene: NA; CDR3 DNA: TGTGCCAGTAGTGTCCTGGACAGTACGAATTCACCCCTCCACTTT; CDR3 protein: CASSVLDSTNSPLHF
clone size: NA; J gene: TRBJ2-3; V gene: TRBV11-2; D gene: TRBD1; CDR3 DNA: TGTGCCAGCAGCTTAGAGACAGGGGGGCCGGGAACAGATACGCAGTATTTT; CDR3 protein: CASSLETGGPGTDTQYF
clone size: NA; J gene: TRBJ2-2; V gene: TRBV7-9; D gene: NA; CDR3 DNA: TGTGCCAGCAGCCAACCTTGGCCGAACACCGGGGAGCTGTTTTTT; CDR3 protein: CASSQPWPNTGELFF
clone size: NA; J gene: TRBJ2-3; V gene: TRBV6-5; D gene: NA; CDR3 DNA: TGTGCCAGCAGTACGAGCTTAGGTACGCAGTATTTT; CDR3 protein: CASSTSLGTQYF
clone size: few; J gene: TRBJ2-1; V gene: TRBV20-1; D gene: NA; CDR3 DNA: TGCAGTGCTAGGCGCTCGGGTCTCTACAATGAGCAGTTCTTC; CDR3 protein: CSARRSGLYNEQFF
clone size: NA; J gene: TRBJ2-3; V gene: TRBV7-2; D gene: NA; CDR3 DNA: TGTGCCAGCAGCTCAGCCGGGAGTTGTCCCACAGATACGCAGTATTTT; CDR3 protein: CASSSAGSCPTDTQYF
clone size: few; J gene: TRBJ1-2; V gene: TRBV7-9; D gene: NA; CDR3 DNA: TGTGCCAGCAGCAGGGCCCTAAGCTCTCCCTATGGCTACACCTTC; CDR3 protein: CASSRALSSPYGYTF
clone size: NA; J gene: TRBJ2-1; V gene: TRBV18; D gene: TRBD2; CDR3 DNA: TGTGCCAGCTCGCGGGGACTAGCGGGAGTTTTAAGGTCCTACAATGAGCAGTTCTTC; CDR3 protein: CASSRGLAGVLRSYNEQFF
clone size: NA; J gene: TRBJ1-5; V gene: TRBV15; D gene: NA; CDR3 DNA: TGTGCCACCAACTCAGGTCGGTTTTATCAGCCCCAGCATTTT; CDR3 protein: CATNSGRFYQPQHF
clone size: NA; J gene: TRBJ1-1; V gene: TRBV7-6; D gene: NA; CDR3 DNA: TGTGCCAGCAGCTTAGGAGGTCGGGGGGGGACTGAAGCTTTCTTT; CDR3 protein: CASSLGGRGGTEAFF